Following are 22 T cell receptor beta chains from one sample sequenced in a study of vaccination and CD4 T cells after COVID-19. Once obtained from cultured CD4+ T cells, the DNA was sequenced using the Oncomine TCR Beta short-read assay. Via MiXCR, TCRdb re-called the PCR reads, giving one row per CDR3 protein. The data hold 15,000 to 20,000 distinct CDR3 sequences, with 54% observed a single time. Documented treatment: roughly 10-day PBMC culture with coronavirus spike peptide pools or control peptides (ViraFEST assay). Antigen specificity for these receptors is unknown. Sequencing was performed on CD4+ T cells from blood, cultured in vitro. These receptors were obtained from a human donor who had recovered from COVID-19.

This clonotype appeared a few times. The CDR3 region is CASSFGGTVSYEQYF. The CDR3 DNA reads as TGTGCCAGCAGTTTTGGGGGGACAGTCTCCTACGAGCAGTACTTC. This chain uses TRBV27 with TRBJ2-7; D may be TRBD1 (7 bases). V was trimmed by 3 bases and J by 0 bases, leaving 12 bases between them. The CDR3 runs to 15 residues. Germline CDR1 reads MNHEY; CDR2 reads SMNVEV (reference sequence).

The V call is TRBV4-3, the J call TRBJ1-6; 10 bases are a match to TRBD1. From germline, CDR1 is LGHNA and CDR2 YSLEER. This CDR3 has 19 amino acids. With 0 bases clipped from V and 9 bases from J, the junction kept 14 bases outside the gene matches. CDR3 sequence reads: CASSQDTGQGMVGGSPLHF. CDR3 nucleotide sequence: TGCGCCAGCAGCCAAGATACGGGACAGGGGATGGTCGGGGGTTCACCCCTCCACTTT.

The chain is built from TRBV6-1 and TRBJ2-3, with D perhaps matching TRBD2 (6 bases). Germline CDR1 is MNHNS and CDR2 is SASEGT. The V gene lost 4 bases and the J gene lost 11 bases, with 13 bases spanning the gap. This CDR3 comprises 12 residues. The CDR3 is CASSAHAGGQYF. CDR3 nucleotide sequence: TGTGCCAGCAGTGCGCATGCCGGGGGGCAGTATTTT.

The V call is TRBV15, the J call TRBJ1-2; 12 nucleotides align to TRBD1. V trimming: 5 bases; J trimming: 6 bases; junction bases outside the gene matches: 10. This CDR3 region has 16 residues. Germline lookup yields CDR1 LNHNV and CDR2 YYDKDF (reference sequence). CDR3 nucleotide sequence: TGTGCCACCAGCGAGAGGGGGACAGGGGGCGTTGATGGCTACACCTTC. Protein sequence: CATSERGTGGVDGYTF.

The V gene is TRBV6-5, the J gene TRBJ1-2; D is possibly TRBD1 (5 bases). The CDR3 length is 13 residues. V was shortened by 3 bases and J by 6 bases, with 11 bases between the two germline ends. The germline CDR1 and CDR2 sequences are MNHEY and SVGAGI. The CDR3 DNA reads TGTGCCAGCAGTTATTTTCGAGGGGATGGCTACACCTTC. As protein: CASSYFRGDGYTF.

This clonotype was detected only a few times. The J gene is TRBJ1-2, the V gene TRBV6-1; 10 nucleotides agree with TRBD1. CDR1 MNHNS and CDR2 SASEGT come from the germline V gene. J gave up 2 bases and V 6 bases, and 3 bases lay outside the gene matches. The CDR3 has 14 amino acids. The CDR3 spells CASRPGQGNYGYTF. The CDR3 nucleotides read TGTGCCAGCAGGCCGGGACAGGGGAACTATGGCTACACCTTC.

The rearrangement joins TRBV12-3 or TRBV12-4 to TRBJ2-1, with D tentatively TRBD2 (6 bases). The CDR3 contains 16 residues. V was cut by 5 bases and J by 0 bases, with 14 bases left in between. For the CDR3, the DNA is TGTGCCAGCAGTACTAGCCTCGGGAGCTCCTACAATGAGCAGTTCTTC. It is translated as CASSTSLGSSYNEQFF.

V usage is TRBV10-3 and J usage is TRBJ1-2; 9 bases line up with TRBD1. With V trimmed by 3 bases and J by 0 bases, 2 bases remained unmatched. Germline loops: CDR1 ENHRY, CDR2 SYGVKD. The CDR3 is 15 amino acids. The CDR3 spells CAISDWDRANYGYTF. CDR3 sequence (DNA): TGTGCCATCAGTGACTGGGACAGGGCTAACTATGGCTACACCTTC.

The chain recombines TRBV11-2 with TRBJ2-7; D gene ambiguous. Trimming took 5 bases from V and 2 from J, leaving 10 bases between them. Germline values: CDR1 SGHAT, CDR2 FQNNGV. CDR3 length equals 13 residues. CDR3 nucleotide sequence: TGTGCCAGCAGCCAGGCTCTTGCCTACGAGCAGTACTTC. Residues: CASSQALAYEQYF.

This clonotype has just a few counts. This chain links TRBV20-1 with TRBJ2-3, with a weak D call TRBD1 (7 bases). This CDR3 is built from 15 residues. Germline lookup yields CDR1 DFQATT and CDR2 SNEGSKA (reference sequence). V was pared by 5 bases and J by 2 bases, with 17 bases between. CDR3 bases: TGCAGTGCTTTGGAAGGAGGGGGCTACACAGATACGCAGTATTTT. It codes for CSALEGGGYTDTQYF.

This chain joins TRBV20-1 and TRBJ2-5, with D possibly being TRBD1 (5 bases). Germline-derived CDR1 and CDR2 are DFQATT and SNEGSKA (reference sequence). The V end lost 3 bases, the J end lost 1 base, and 18 bases lay between the germline ends. The CDR3 is 16 amino acids. The CDR3 sequence: CSASSVGRASQETQYF. CDR3 bases: TGCAGTGCTAGCTCGGTTGGCAGGGCATCCCAAGAGACCCAGTACTTC.

This chain connects TRBV20-1 to TRBJ2-7, with D perhaps matching TRBD1 (6 bases). Germline loops: CDR1 DFQATT, CDR2 SNEGSKA (reference sequence). Trimming cost V 5 bases and J 2 bases, with 22 bases left between them. The CDR3 contains 16 residues. The CDR3 loop is CSAPVPRDTLAYEQYF. CDR3 nucleotides: TGCAGTGCTCCGGTACCTCGGGACACACTGGCCTACGAGCAGTACTTC.

Only a few counts were recorded for this clonotype. The genes are TRBV27 and TRBJ2-5; TRBD1 aligns across 7 bases. With V trimmed by 5 bases and J by 1 base, 4 bases remained unmatched. The CDR3 runs 14 residues. From germline, CDR1 is MNHEY and CDR2 SMNVEV (reference sequence). CDR3 sequence reads: CASSIDRVQETQYF. The CDR3 DNA follows: TGTGCCAGCAGTATAGACAGGGTCCAAGAGACCCAGTACTTC.

The chain links TRBV24-1 to TRBJ2-5; D may be TRBD2 (5 bases). The CDR3 contains 14 residues. V lost 4 bases, J lost 6 bases, and 14 bases lay in between. Germline lookup yields CDR1 KGHDR and CDR2 SFDVKD. The CDR3 reads CATSDRQPGKTQYF. CDR3 coding DNA: TGTGCCACCAGTGACCGACAACCGGGAAAGACCCAGTACTTC.

This clonotype occurred once. V and J are TRBV28 and TRBJ1-1; TRBD1 is a possible D gene (5 bases). The CDR3 spans 13 residues. The V end was cut by 3 bases, the J end by 2 bases, with 7 bases between. Germline loops: CDR1 MDHEN, CDR2 SYDVKM. CDR3 coding DNA: TGTGCCAGCAGTTTCGGGGGAAACACTGAAGCTTTCTTT. Its translation is CASSFGGNTEAFF.

The V call is TRBV12-3 or TRBV12-4, the J call TRBJ1-1; D remains unclear. V dropped 8 bases and J dropped 1 base, with 11 bases sitting between them. The CDR3 contains 13 residues. CDR3 sequence reads: CASGVLPNTEAFF. The CDR3 DNA is TGTGCCAGCGGTGTCCTGCCGAACACTGAAGCTTTCTTT.

This clonotype has a handful of counts. This chain connects TRBV19 to TRBJ1-2; D remains unclear. CDR3 length: 13 amino acids. Germline V gene data show CDR1 as LNHDA and CDR2 as SQIVND (reference sequence). The V gene lost 3 bases and the J gene lost 3 bases, with 8 bases spanning the gap. The CDR3 DNA follows: TGTGCCAGTAGTATCCATGGGGACTATGGCTACACCTTC. It yields the protein CASSIHGDYGYTF.

CDR3: CAWSKGVYNQPQHF. The CDR3 DNA reads as TGTGCCTGGAGTAAGGGGGTGTACAATCAGCCCCAGCATTTT. This chain links TRBV30 with TRBJ1-5; D possibly corresponds to TRBD1 (6 bases). Germline V gene sequence: CDR1 GTSNPN, CDR2 SVGIG (reference sequence). CDR3 length: 14 residues. With 2 bases removed from V and 3 bases from J, the gap between germline ends came to 11 bases. The full variable domain, completed using reference TRBV30 and TRBJ1-5, is SQTIHQWPATLVQPVGSPLSLECTVEGTSNPNLYWYRQAAGRGLQLLFYSVGIGQISSEVPQNLSASRPQDRQFILSSKKLLLSDSGFYLCAWSKGVYNQPQHFGDGTRLSIL.

V usage is TRBV24-1 and J usage is TRBJ2-3; no firm D call. Germline CDR1 reads KGHDR; CDR2 reads SFDVKD. V was clipped by 0 bases and J by 0 bases, with 6 bases between them. The CDR3 runs to 15 residues. The CDR3 region is CATSDLRRSTDTQYF. The CDR3 DNA reads TGTGCCACCAGTGATTTGCGGAGAAGCACAGATACGCAGTATTTT.

The chain has TRBV6-1 and TRBJ1-1; 11 bases are shared with TRBD1. In germline, CDR1 is MNHNS, CDR2 SASEGT. The CDR3 covers 16 residues. After removal of 5 bases from V and 1 base from J, the junction contained 6 bases not matched to a gene. Written as DNA, the CDR3 is TGTGCCAGCAGTATCGGACAGGGGGCACGGAACACTGAAGCTTTCTTT. This gives the protein CASSIGQGARNTEAFF.

The CDR3 DNA reads TGCAGTGCTACTTCGGGACAGGCCTCCTATGGCTACACCTTC. This encodes CSATSGQASYGYTF. The chain joins TRBV20-1 to TRBJ1-2; 8 nucleotides line up with TRBD1. Looked up from germline, CDR1 is DFQATT and CDR2 is SNEGSKA (reference sequence). After removal of 4 bases from V and 4 bases from J, the junction contained 8 bases not matched to a gene. There are 14 residues in the CDR3.

The chain has TRBV30 and TRBJ2-5; possible D gene TRBD2, 5 bases. Germline V CDR1 and CDR2: GTSNPN, SVGIG (reference sequence). The CDR3 covers 13 residues. V was cut by 2 bases and J by 7 bases, with 14 bases left in between. The CDR3 region has the DNA TGTGCCTGGAGTTTGGCCCGGGGTGGGACCCAGTACTTC. This translates into CAWSLARGGTQYF.